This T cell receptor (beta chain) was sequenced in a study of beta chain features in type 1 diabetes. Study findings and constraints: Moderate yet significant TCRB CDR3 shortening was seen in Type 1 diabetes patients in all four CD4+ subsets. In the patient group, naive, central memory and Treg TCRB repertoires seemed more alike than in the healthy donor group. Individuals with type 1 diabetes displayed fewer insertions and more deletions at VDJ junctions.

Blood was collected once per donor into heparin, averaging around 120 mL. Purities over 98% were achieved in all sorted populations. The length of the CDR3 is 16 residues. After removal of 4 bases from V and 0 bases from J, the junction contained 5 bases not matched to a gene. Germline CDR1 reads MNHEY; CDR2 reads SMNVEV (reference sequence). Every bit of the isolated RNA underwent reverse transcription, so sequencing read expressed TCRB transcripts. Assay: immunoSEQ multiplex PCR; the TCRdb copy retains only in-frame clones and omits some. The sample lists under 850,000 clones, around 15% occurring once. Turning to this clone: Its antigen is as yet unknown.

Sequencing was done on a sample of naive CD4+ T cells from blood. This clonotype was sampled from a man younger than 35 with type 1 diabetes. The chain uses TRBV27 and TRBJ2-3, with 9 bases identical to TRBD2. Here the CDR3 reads CASSSPSGASTDTQYF. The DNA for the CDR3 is TGTGCCAGCAGTTCTCCTAGCGGGGCTAGCACAGATACGCAGTATTTT.